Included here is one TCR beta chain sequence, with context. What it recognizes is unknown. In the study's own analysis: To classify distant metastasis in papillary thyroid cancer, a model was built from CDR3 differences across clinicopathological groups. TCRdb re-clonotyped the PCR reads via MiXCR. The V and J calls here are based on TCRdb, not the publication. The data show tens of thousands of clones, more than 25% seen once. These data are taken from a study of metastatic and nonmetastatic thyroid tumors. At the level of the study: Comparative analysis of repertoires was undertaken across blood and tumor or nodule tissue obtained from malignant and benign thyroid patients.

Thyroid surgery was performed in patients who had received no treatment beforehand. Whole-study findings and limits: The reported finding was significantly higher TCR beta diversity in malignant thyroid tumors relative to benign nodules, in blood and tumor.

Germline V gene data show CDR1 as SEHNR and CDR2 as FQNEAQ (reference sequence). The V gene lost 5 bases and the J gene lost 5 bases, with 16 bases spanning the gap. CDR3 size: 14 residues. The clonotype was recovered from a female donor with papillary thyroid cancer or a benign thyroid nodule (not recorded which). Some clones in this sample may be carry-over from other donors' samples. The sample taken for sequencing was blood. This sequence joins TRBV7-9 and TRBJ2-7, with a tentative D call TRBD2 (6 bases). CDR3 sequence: CASSGGTGRNEQYF. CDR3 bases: TGTGCCAGCAGCGGCGGGACTGGCCGCAACGAGCAGTACTTC.